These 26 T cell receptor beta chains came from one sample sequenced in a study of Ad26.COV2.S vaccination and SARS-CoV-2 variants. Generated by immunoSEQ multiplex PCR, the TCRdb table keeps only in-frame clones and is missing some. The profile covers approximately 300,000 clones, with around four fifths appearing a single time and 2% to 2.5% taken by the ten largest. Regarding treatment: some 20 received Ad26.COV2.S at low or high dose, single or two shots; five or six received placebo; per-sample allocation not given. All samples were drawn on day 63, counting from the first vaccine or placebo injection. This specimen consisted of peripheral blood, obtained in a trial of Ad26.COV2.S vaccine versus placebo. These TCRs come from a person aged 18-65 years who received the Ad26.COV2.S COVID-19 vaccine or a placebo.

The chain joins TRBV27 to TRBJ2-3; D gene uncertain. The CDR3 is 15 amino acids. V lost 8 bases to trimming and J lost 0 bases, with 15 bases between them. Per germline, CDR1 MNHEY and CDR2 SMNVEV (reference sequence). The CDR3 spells CASGRQAPSTDTQYF. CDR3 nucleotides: TGTGCCAGCGGCCGGCAGGCCCCTAGCACAGATACGCAGTATTTT.

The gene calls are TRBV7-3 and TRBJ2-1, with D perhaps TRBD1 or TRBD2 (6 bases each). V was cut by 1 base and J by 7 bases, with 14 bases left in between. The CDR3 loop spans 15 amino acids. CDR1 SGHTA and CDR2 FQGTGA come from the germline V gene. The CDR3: CASSLREGGRNEQFF. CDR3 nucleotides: TGTGCCAGCAGCTTAAGGGAAGGGGGGCGGAATGAGCAGTTCTTC. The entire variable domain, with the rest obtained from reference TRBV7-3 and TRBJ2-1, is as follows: GAGVSQTPSNKVTEKGKYVELRCDPISGHTALYWYRQSLGQGPEFLIYFQGTGAADDSGLPNDRFFAVRPEGSVSTLKIQRTERGDSAVYLCASSLREGGRNEQFFGPGTRLTVL.

CDR3 in amino acids: CASSRGAGGRTEAFF. The CDR3 region has the DNA TGTGCCAGCAGCCGGGGCGCCGGGGGGCGCACTGAAGCTTTCTTT. The rearrangement uses TRBV11-1 and TRBJ1-1; D might be TRBD1 (6 bases). Germline assignment: CDR1 SGHAT and CDR2 FQDESV (reference sequence). This CDR3 has 15 residues. V lost 5 bases and J lost 4, with 17 bases in between.

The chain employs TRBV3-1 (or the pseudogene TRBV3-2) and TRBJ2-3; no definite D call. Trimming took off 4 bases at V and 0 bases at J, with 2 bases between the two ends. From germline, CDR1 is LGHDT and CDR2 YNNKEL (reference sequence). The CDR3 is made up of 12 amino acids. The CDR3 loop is CASSRSTDTQYF. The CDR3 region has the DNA TGTGCCAGCAGCCGAAGCACAGATACGCAGTATTTT.

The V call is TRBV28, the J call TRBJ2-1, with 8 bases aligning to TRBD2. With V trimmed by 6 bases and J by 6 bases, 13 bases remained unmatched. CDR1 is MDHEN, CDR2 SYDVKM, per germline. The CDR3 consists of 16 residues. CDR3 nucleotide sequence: TGTGCCAGCAGACCGGGGGGGGCACTTATGATCAATGAGCAGTTCTTC. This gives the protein CASRPGGALMINEQFF.

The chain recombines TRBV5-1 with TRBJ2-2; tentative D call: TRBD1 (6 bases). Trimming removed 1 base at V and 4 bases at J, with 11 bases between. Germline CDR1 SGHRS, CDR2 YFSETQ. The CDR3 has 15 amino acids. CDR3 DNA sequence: TGCGCCAGCAGCTTGTTAACAGGGCGCACCGGGGAGCTGTTTTTT. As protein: CASSLLTGRTGELFF. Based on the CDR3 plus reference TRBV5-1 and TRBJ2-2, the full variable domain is KAGVTQTPRYLIKTRGQQVTLSCSPISGHRSVSWYQQTPGQGLQFLFEYFSETQRNKGNFPGRFSGRQFSNSRSEMNVSTLELGDSALYLCASSLLTGRTGELFFGEGSRLTVL.

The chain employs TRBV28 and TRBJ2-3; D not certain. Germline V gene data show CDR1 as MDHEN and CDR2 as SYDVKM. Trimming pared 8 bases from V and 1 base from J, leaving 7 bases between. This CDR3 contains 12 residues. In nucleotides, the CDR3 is TGTGCCAGCGATTTAGGCACAGATACGCAGTATTTT. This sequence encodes CASDLGTDTQYF.

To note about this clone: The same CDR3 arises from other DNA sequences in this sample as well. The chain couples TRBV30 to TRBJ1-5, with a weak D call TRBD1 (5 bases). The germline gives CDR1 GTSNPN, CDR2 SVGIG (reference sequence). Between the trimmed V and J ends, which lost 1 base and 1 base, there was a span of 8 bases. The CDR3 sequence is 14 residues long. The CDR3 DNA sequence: TGTGCCTGGAGTGAAGGGGCCAGCAATCAGCCCCAGCATTTT. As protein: CAWSEGASNQPQHF. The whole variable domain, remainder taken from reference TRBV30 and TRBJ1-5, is SQTIHQWPATLVQPVGSPLSLECTVEGTSNPNLYWYRQAAGRGLQLLFYSVGIGQISSEVPQNLSASRPQDRQFILSSKKLLLSDSGFYLCAWSEGASNQPQHFGDGTRLSIL.

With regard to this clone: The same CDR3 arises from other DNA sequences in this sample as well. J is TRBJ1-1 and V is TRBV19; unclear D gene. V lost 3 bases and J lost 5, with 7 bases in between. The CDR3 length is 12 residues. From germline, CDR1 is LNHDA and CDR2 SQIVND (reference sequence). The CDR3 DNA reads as TGTGCCAGTAGTATTCGCGGAACTGAAGCTTTCTTT. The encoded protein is CASSIRGTEAFF.

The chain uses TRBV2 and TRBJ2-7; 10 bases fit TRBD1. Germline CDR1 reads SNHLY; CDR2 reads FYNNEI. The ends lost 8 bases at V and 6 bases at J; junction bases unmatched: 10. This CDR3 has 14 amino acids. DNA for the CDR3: TGTGCCAGCGCTGCCGACAGGGGGCTTAGCGAGCAGTACTTC. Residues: CASAADRGLSEQYF. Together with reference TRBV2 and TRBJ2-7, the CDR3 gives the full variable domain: EPEVTQTPSHQVTQMGQEVILRCVPISNHLYFYWYRQILGQKVEFLVSFYNNEISEKSEIFDDQFSVERPDGSNFTLKIRSTKLEDSAMYFCASAADRGLSEQYFGPGTRLTVT.

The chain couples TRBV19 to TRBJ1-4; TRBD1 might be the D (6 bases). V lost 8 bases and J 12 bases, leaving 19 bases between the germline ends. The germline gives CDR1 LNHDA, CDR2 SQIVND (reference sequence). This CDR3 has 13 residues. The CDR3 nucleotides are TGTGCCAGTGGGGGAACAGGGATTGGTGAACTGTTTTTT. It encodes CASGGTGIGELFF.

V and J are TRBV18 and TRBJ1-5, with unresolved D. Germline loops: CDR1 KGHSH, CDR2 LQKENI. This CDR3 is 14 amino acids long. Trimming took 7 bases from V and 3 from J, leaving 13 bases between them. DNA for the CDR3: TGTGCCAGCTTGAGGGAGCACCCCAATCAGCCCCAGCATTTT. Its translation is CASLREHPNQPQHF.

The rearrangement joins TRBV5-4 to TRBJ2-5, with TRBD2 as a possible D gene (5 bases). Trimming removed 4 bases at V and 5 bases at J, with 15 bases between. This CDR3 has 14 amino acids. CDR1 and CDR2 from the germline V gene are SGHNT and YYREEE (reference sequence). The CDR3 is CASSHPRARETQYF. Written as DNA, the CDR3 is TGTGCCAGCAGCCACCCGAGGGCGCGGGAGACCCAGTACTTC.

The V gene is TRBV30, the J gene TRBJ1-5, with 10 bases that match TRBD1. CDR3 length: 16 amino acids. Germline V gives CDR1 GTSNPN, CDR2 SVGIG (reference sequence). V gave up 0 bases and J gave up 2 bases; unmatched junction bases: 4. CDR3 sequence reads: CAWSVPGTGGNQPQHF. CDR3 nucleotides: TGTGCCTGGAGTGTACCGGGGACAGGGGGCAATCAGCCCCAGCATTTT.

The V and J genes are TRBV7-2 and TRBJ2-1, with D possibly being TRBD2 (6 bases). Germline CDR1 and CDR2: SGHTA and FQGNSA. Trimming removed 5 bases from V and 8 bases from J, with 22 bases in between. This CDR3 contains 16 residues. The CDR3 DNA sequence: TGTGCCAGCAGCCAGCTCGGGGGAGCGGAGGGCTATGAGCAGTTCTTC. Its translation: CASSQLGGAEGYEQFF. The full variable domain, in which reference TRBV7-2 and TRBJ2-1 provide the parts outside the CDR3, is GAGVSQSPSNKVTEKGKDVELRCDPISGHTALYWYRQSLGQGLEFLIYFQGNSAPDKSGLPSDRFSAERTGGSVSTLTIQRTQQEDSAVYLCASSQLGGAEGYEQFFGPGTRLTVL.

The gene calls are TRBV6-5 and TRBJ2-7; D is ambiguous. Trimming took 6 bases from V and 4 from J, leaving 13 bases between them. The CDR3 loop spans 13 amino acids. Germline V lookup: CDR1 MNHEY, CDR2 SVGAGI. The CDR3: CASSKTPTYEQYF. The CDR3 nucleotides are TGTGCCAGCAGCAAGACACCTACGTACGAGCAGTACTTC.

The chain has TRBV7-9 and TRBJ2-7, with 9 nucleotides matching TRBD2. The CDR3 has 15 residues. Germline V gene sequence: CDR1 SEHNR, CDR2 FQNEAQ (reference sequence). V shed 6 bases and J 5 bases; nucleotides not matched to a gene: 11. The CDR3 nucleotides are TGTGCCAGCAGTACCGGCGGGGGGGCTTTCAACGAGCAGTACTTC. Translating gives CASSTGGGAFNEQYF.

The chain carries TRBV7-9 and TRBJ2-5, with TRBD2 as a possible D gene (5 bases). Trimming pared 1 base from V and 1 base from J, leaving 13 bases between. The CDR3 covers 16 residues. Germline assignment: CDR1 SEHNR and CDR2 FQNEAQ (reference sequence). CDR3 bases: TGTGCCAGCAGCTTAGGAGAGCGGACCGTCCAAGAGACCCAGTACTTC. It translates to CASSLGERTVQETQYF.

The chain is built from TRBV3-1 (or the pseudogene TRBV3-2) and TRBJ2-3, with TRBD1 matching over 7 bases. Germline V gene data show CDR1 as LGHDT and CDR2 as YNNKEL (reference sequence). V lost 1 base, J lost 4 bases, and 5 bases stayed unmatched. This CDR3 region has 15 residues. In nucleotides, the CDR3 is TGTGCCAGCAGCCAAGGACAGGGTCCGGCAGATACGCAGTATTTT. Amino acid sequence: CASSQGQGPADTQYF.

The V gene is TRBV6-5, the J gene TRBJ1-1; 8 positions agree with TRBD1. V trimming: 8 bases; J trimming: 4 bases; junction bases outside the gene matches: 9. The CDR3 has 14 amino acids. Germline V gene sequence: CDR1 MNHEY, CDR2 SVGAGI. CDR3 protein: CASGSGGAGTEAFF. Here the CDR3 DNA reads TGTGCCAGCGGATCAGGGGGCGCAGGCACTGAAGCTTTCTTT.

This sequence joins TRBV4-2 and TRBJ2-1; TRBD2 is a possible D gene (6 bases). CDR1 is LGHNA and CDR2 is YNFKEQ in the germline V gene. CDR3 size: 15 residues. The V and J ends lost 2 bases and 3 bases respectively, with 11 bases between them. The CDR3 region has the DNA TGTGCCAGCAGCCAACGTCTGGAGGGCTACAATGAGCAGTTCTTC. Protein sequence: CASSQRLEGYNEQFF.

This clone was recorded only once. This CDR3 reads CASTLTASGNTIYF. As DNA, the CDR3 is TGTGCCAGCACCTTGACAGCCTCTGGAAACACCATATATTTT. This chain links TRBV7-8 with TRBJ1-3, with TRBD1 as a possible D gene (5 bases). CDR1 and CDR2 from the germline V gene are SGHVS and FQNEAQ. This CDR3 has 14 residues. The V gene lost 7 bases and the J gene lost 0 bases, with 10 bases spanning the gap.

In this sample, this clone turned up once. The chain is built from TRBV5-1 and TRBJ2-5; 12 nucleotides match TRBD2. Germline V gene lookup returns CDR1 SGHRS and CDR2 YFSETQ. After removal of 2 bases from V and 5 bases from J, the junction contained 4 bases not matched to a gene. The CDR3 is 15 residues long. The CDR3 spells CASSFGLAGWETQYF. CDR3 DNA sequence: TGCGCCAGCAGCTTTGGACTAGCGGGGTGGGAGACCCAGTACTTC.

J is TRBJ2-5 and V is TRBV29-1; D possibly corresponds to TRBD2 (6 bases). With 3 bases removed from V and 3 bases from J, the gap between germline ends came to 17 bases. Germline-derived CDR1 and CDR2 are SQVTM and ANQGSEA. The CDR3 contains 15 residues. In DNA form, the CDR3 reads TGCAGCGTTGACTTTGGCGATAGCGGTAAAGAGACCCAGTACTTC. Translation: CSVDFGDSGKETQYF.

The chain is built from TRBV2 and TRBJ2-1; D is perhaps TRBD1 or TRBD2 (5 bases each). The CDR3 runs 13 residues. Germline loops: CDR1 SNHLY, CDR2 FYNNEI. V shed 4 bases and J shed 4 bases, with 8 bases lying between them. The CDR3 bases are TGTGCCAGCAGTGGAGAGGGGTACAATGAGCAGTTCTTC. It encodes CASSGEGYNEQFF.

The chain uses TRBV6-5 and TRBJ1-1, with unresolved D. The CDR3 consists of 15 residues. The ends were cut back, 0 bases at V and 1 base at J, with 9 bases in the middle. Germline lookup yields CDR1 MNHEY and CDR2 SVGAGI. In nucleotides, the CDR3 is TGTGCCAGCAGTTACTCGCTCCGCAGGAACACTGAAGCTTTCTTT. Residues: CASSYSLRRNTEAFF.